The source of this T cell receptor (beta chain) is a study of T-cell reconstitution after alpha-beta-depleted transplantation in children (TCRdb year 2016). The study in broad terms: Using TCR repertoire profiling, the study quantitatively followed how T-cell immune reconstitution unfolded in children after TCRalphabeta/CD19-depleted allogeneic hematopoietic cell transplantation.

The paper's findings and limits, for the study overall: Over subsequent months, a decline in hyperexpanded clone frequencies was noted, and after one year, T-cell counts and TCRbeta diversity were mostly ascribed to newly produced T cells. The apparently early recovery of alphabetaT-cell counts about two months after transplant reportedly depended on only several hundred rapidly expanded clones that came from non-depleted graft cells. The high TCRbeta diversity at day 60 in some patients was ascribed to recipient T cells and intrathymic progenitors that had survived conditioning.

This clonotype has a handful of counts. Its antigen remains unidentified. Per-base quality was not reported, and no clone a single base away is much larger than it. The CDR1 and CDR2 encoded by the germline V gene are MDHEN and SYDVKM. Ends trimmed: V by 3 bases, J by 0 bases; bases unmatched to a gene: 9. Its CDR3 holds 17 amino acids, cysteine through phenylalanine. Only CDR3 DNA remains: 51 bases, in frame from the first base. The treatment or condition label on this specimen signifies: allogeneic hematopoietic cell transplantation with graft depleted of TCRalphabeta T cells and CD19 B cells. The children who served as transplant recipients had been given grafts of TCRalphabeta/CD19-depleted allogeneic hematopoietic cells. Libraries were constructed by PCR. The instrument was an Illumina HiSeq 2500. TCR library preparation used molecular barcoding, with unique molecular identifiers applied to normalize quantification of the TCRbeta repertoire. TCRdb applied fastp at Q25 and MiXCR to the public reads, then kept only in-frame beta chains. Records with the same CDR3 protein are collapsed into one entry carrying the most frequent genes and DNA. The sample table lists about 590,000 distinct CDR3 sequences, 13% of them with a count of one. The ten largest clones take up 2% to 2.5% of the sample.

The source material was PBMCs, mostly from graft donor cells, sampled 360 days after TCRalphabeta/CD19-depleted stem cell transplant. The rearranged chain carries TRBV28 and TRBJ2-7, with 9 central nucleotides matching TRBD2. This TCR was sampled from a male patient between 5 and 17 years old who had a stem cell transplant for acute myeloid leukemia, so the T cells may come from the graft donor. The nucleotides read TGTGCCAGCAGTTTCATCTGGAGGACTAGCGTCTCCTACGAGCAGTACTTC. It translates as CASSFIWRTSVSYEQYF.